The rows below give T cell receptor beta chains drawn from one sample of a study of control samples from healthy donors and cancer patients. Repertoires were generated with immunoSEQ multiplex PCR, while TCRdb's copy carries only in-frame clones and drops some. The sample carries more than 100,000 clones, about 89% recorded once. The sample taken for sequencing was PBMCs. Receptor source: a man in his 60s with lung cancer. CDR3s include the opening cysteine and the closing phenylalanine or tryptophan. A D gene is named only where the DNA matches it firmly. A clone size is listed for some rows: how often the clone was seen (once, few, many), or a class if it is expanded.

j_call: TRBJ2-3; v_call: TRBV2; d_call: TRBD2; clone_size: once; cdr3_nt: TGTGCCAGCAGGAGCTTTCCGGGACTAGAATTCACAGATACGCAGTATTTT; cdr3_aa: CASRSFPGLEFTDTQYF
j_call: TRBJ2-1; v_call: TRBV5-6; d_call: NA; clone_size: NA; cdr3_nt: TGTGCCAGCAGCTTGGTAAGCAATGAGCAGTTCTTC; cdr3_aa: CASSLVSNEQFF
j_call: TRBJ2-6; v_call: TRBV27; d_call: NA; clone_size: NA; cdr3_nt: TGTGCCAGCAGCCGAACGGACCGATCTGGGGCCAACGTCCTGACTTTC; cdr3_aa: CASSRTDRSGANVLTF
j_call: TRBJ1-1; v_call: TRBV5-1; d_call: NA; clone_size: NA; cdr3_nt: TGCGCCAGCAGCGTCTCAGTGAACACTGAAGCTTTCTTT; cdr3_aa: CASSVSVNTEAFF
j_call: TRBJ1-5; v_call: TRBV5-8; d_call: NA; clone_size: NA; cdr3_nt: TGTGCCAGCAATTCCAGGGTTGTGAACAATCAGCCCCAGCATTTT; cdr3_aa: CASNSRVVNNQPQHF
j_call: TRBJ2-2; v_call: TRBV7-6; d_call: TRBD1; clone_size: few; cdr3_nt: TGTGCCAGCAGCACCCGACAGGGAGGGGAGCTGTTTTTT; cdr3_aa: CASSTRQGGELFF
j_call: TRBJ1-2; v_call: TRBV6-2/TRBV6-3; d_call: NA; clone_size: NA; cdr3_nt: TGTGCCAGCAGTTCGGTGCTTAGCTATGGCTACACCTTC; cdr3_aa: CASSSVLSYGYTF
j_call: TRBJ1-5; v_call: TRBV6-5; d_call: NA; clone_size: NA; cdr3_nt: TGTGCCAGCAGTTACTCCCTAGATAGCAATCAGCCCCAGCATTTT; cdr3_aa: CASSYSLDSNQPQHF
j_call: TRBJ2-6; v_call: TRBV15; d_call: NA; clone_size: NA; cdr3_nt: TGTGCCACCAGCTGGACTCCCTTTGACTACTCGGCCGGGGCCAACGTCCTGACTTTC; cdr3_aa: CATSWTPFDYSAGANVLTF
j_call: TRBJ1-2; v_call: TRBV5-1; d_call: NA; clone_size: NA; cdr3_nt: TGCGCCAGCAGCTCGTGGGGGGATGACTATGGCTACACCTTC; cdr3_aa: CASSSWGDDYGYTF
j_call: TRBJ2-7; v_call: TRBV24-1; d_call: NA; clone_size: once; cdr3_nt: TGTGCCACTCAGGGATCATCGAACGAGCAGTACTTC; cdr3_aa: CATQGSSNEQYF
j_call: TRBJ2-4; v_call: TRBV30; d_call: TRBD1; clone_size: NA; cdr3_nt: TGTGCCTGGAGTGAGGGGACAGGTGACGCCAAAAACATTCAGTACTTC; cdr3_aa: CAWSEGTGDAKNIQYF
j_call: TRBJ2-3; v_call: TRBV24-1; d_call: TRBD2; clone_size: NA; cdr3_nt: TGTGCCACCAGTGATCCTTTAGCGGGGGGAGGGGATACGCAGTATTTT; cdr3_aa: CATSDPLAGGGDTQYF
j_call: TRBJ1-1; v_call: TRBV5-1; d_call: TRBD1; clone_size: NA; cdr3_nt: TGCGCCAGCAGCTTGGCCTCTAGGGACAGAAGCGCTGAAGCTTTCTTT; cdr3_aa: CASSLASRDRSAEAFF
j_call: TRBJ1-2; v_call: TRBV10-3; d_call: NA; clone_size: NA; cdr3_nt: TGTGCCATCAGTGATAACAGCCCGGGATATGGCTACACCTTC; cdr3_aa: CAISDNSPGYGYTF
j_call: TRBJ1-2; v_call: TRBV3-1/TRBV3-2; d_call: TRBD1; clone_size: NA; cdr3_nt: TGTGCCAGCAGCCAAAGGGACAGGGGTGGCTACACCTTC; cdr3_aa: CASSQRDRGGYTF
j_call: TRBJ2-2; v_call: TRBV3-1/TRBV3-2; d_call: NA; clone_size: NA; cdr3_nt: TGTGCCAGCAGCCAAGAAGGGGCAGGGAACACCGGGGAGCTGTTTTTT; cdr3_aa: CASSQEGAGNTGELFF
j_call: TRBJ1-4; v_call: TRBV7-8; d_call: TRBD1; clone_size: once; cdr3_nt: TGTGCCAGCAGCGCGGGACAGGGAAATGAAAAACTGTTTTTT; cdr3_aa: CASSAGQGNEKLFF
j_call: TRBJ2-2; v_call: TRBV5-4; d_call: TRBD2; clone_size: NA; cdr3_nt: TGTGCCAGCAGCTCGCCGGGACTAGCGGGGACCGGGGAGCTGTTTTTT; cdr3_aa: CASSSPGLAGTGELFF
j_call: TRBJ2-5; v_call: TRBV5-1; d_call: NA; clone_size: NA; cdr3_nt: TGCGCCAGCAGCTCGAGACCGACAGATCGTTACCAAGAGACCCAGTACTTC; cdr3_aa: CASSSRPTDRYQETQYF
j_call: TRBJ1-1; v_call: TRBV25-1; d_call: NA; clone_size: NA; cdr3_nt: TGTGCCAGCAGTGATCGACAAGGGGGTACTGAAGCTTTCTTT; cdr3_aa: CASSDRQGGTEAFF
j_call: TRBJ1-2; v_call: TRBV5-1; d_call: TRBD1; clone_size: NA; cdr3_nt: TGCGCCAGCAGCCCGGACAGGGATGGCTACACCTTC; cdr3_aa: CASSPDRDGYTF
j_call: TRBJ1-1; v_call: TRBV5-8; d_call: NA; clone_size: NA; cdr3_nt: TGTGCCAGCAGGACCAGGGTGAACACTGAAGCTTTCTTT; cdr3_aa: CASRTRVNTEAFF
j_call: TRBJ2-5; v_call: TRBV5-4; d_call: TRBD2; clone_size: NA; cdr3_nt: TGTGCCAGCAGCTACGGACTAGAACCCAGCGGGGCCCAAGAGACCCAGTACTTC; cdr3_aa: CASSYGLEPSGAQETQYF
j_call: TRBJ1-1; v_call: TRBV19; d_call: NA; clone_size: NA; cdr3_nt: TGTGCCAGTAGTCTGTCGGGACAAGGCTGGGCTGAAGCTTTCTTT; cdr3_aa: CASSLSGQGWAEAFF
j_call: TRBJ1-1; v_call: TRBV10-1; d_call: NA; clone_size: NA; cdr3_nt: TGCGCAAACGAGGGGGTCCTGCGCCCTAACACTGAAGCTTTCTTT; cdr3_aa: CANEGVLRPNTEAFF
j_call: TRBJ1-2; v_call: TRBV4-1; d_call: NA; clone_size: NA; cdr3_nt: TGCGCCAGCAGCCAACCTAACTTAGGGGCTAGTGGCTACACCTTC; cdr3_aa: CASSQPNLGASGYTF
j_call: TRBJ2-2; v_call: TRBV2; d_call: TRBD1; clone_size: NA; cdr3_nt: TGTGCCAGCCTTTATACAGGGGTTAGCACCGGGGAGCTGTTTTTT; cdr3_aa: CASLYTGVSTGELFF
j_call: TRBJ2-7; v_call: TRBV27; d_call: NA; clone_size: NA; cdr3_nt: TGTGCCAGCAGTTTAGGTCAGGGGATCTACGAGCAGTACTTC; cdr3_aa: CASSLGQGIYEQYF
j_call: TRBJ1-4; v_call: TRBV5-1; d_call: NA; clone_size: NA; cdr3_nt: TGCGCCAGCAGCTTGGACTTAGGGATGGCTAATGAAAAACTGTTTTTT; cdr3_aa: CASSLDLGMANEKLFF
j_call: TRBJ2-1; v_call: TRBV7-3; d_call: NA; clone_size: NA; cdr3_nt: TGTGCCAGCAGCTCTGGGGGCTCCTCCTACAATGAGCAGTTCTTC; cdr3_aa: CASSSGGSSYNEQFF
j_call: TRBJ2-6; v_call: TRBV5-6; d_call: NA; clone_size: NA; cdr3_nt: TGTGCCAGCAGCTTTTACGGGGGCTCTGGGGCCAACGTCCTGACTTTC; cdr3_aa: CASSFYGGSGANVLTF
j_call: TRBJ1-2; v_call: TRBV6-5; d_call: NA; clone_size: NA; cdr3_nt: TGTGCCAGCAGTCGCCAGGGTATGGCCAACTATGGCTACACCTTC; cdr3_aa: CASSRQGMANYGYTF
j_call: TRBJ1-1; v_call: TRBV19; d_call: NA; clone_size: NA; cdr3_nt: TGTGCCAGTAGTCCTTCAGTCGGGGGGAACACTGAAGCTTTCTTT; cdr3_aa: CASSPSVGGNTEAFF
j_call: TRBJ2-3; v_call: TRBV2; d_call: NA; clone_size: NA; cdr3_nt: TGTGCCAGCAGTGATATGGGGGCGAACACAGATACGCAGTATTTT; cdr3_aa: CASSDMGANTDTQYF
j_call: TRBJ2-1; v_call: TRBV11-1; d_call: NA; clone_size: once; cdr3_nt: TGTGCCAGCAGACACGGGGTACAGAATGAGCAGTTCTTC; cdr3_aa: CASRHGVQNEQFF
j_call: TRBJ1-2; v_call: TRBV2; d_call: NA; clone_size: NA; cdr3_nt: TGTGCCAGCAGTGAAGGGCAGGGCCTTTTTTTCTATGGCTACACCTTC; cdr3_aa: CASSEGQGLFFYGYTF
j_call: TRBJ1-4; v_call: TRBV29-1; d_call: NA; clone_size: NA; cdr3_nt: TGCAGCGTTGAAAAGGGGTCCGGAGGTGAAAAACTGTTTTTT; cdr3_aa: CSVEKGSGGEKLFF
j_call: TRBJ1-6; v_call: TRBV30; d_call: NA; clone_size: NA; cdr3_nt: TGTGCCGGACGAACAGGGAGCTCCTATAATTCACCCCTCCACTTT; cdr3_aa: CAGRTGSSYNSPLHF
j_call: TRBJ1-6; v_call: TRBV7-9; d_call: NA; clone_size: NA; cdr3_nt: TGTGCCAGCAGTTACCAGGGGAGTTCACCCCTCCACTTT; cdr3_aa: CASSYQGSSPLHF
j_call: TRBJ2-3; v_call: TRBV2; d_call: NA; clone_size: once; cdr3_nt: TGTGCCAGCAGTGGCTACCCGGAGGGGGGTACGCAGTATTTT; cdr3_aa: CASSGYPEGGTQYF
j_call: TRBJ1-2; v_call: TRBV6-4; d_call: TRBD1; clone_size: NA; cdr3_nt: TGTGCCAGCAGTGACTCAGGACAGGGGTACTATGGCTACACCTTC; cdr3_aa: CASSDSGQGYYGYTF
j_call: TRBJ2-1; v_call: TRBV4-2; d_call: NA; clone_size: NA; cdr3_nt: TGTGCCAGCAGCCAAGGGCTAGCCAACAATGAGCAGTTCTTC; cdr3_aa: CASSQGLANNEQFF
j_call: TRBJ2-2; v_call: TRBV7-2; d_call: TRBD1; clone_size: NA; cdr3_nt: TGTGCCAGCAGCCTGCGGGACAGGGGTACCGGGGAGCTGTTTTTT; cdr3_aa: CASSLRDRGTGELFF
j_call: TRBJ2-1; v_call: TRBV3-1/TRBV3-2; d_call: NA; clone_size: NA; cdr3_nt: TGTGCCAGCAGCCAAACCTCCGGGACAATCACCAATGAGCAGTTCTTC; cdr3_aa: CASSQTSGTITNEQFF
j_call: TRBJ1-3; v_call: TRBV5-5; d_call: NA; clone_size: once; cdr3_nt: TGTGCCAGCAGCTTGGGAGGCTCTGGAAACACCATATATTTT; cdr3_aa: CASSLGGSGNTIYF
j_call: TRBJ2-2; v_call: TRBV5-1; d_call: NA; clone_size: NA; cdr3_nt: TGCGCCAGCAGCTTGGATCCGGGGGTCACCGGGGAGCTGTTTTTT; cdr3_aa: CASSLDPGVTGELFF
j_call: TRBJ1-1; v_call: TRBV5-1; d_call: NA; clone_size: NA; cdr3_nt: TGCGCCAGCAGCTTGGCGGAGAACACTGAAGCTTTCTTT; cdr3_aa: CASSLAENTEAFF
j_call: TRBJ2-3; v_call: TRBV7-9; d_call: TRBD1; clone_size: NA; cdr3_nt: TGTGCCAGCAGCCTTAGACAGGGTCCTACCACAGATACGCAGTATTTT; cdr3_aa: CASSLRQGPTTDTQYF